This entry describes one TCR beta chain. The data were taken from a study of shared clonotypes between healthy human individuals. As for the study in general: Ranging from 18 to 49 in age, donors were two women and three men.

Some 30,000 T cell genomes, or about 190 ng DNA, went into the sorted-subset replicate PCRs. Generated by immunoSEQ multiplex PCR, the TCRdb table keeps only in-frame clones and is missing some. The sample yields approximately 350,000 clones, under 80% seen once. The CDR3 spans 14 residues. In germline, CDR1 is SGHRS, CDR2 YFSETQ. V was shortened by 0 bases and J by 4 bases, with 9 bases between the two germline ends. The source material was memory CD4+ T cells sorted from blood. The subset: CD45RA-negative fraction. The source of this sequence is a young man in good health. This sequence joins TRBV5-1 and TRBJ2-3, with D possibly called TRBD1 or TRBD2 (5 bases each). CDR3: CASSLAGTSDTQYF. CDR3 DNA sequence: TGCGCCAGCAGCTTGGCCGGGACCTCAGATACGCAGTATTTT.